One sample yielded the 29 T cell receptor beta chains listed below, sequenced in a study of molecular identifiers for immune sequencing clone quantification. One entry per CDR3 protein, called by TCRdb with MiXCR from the PCR reads. The repertoire holds a few hundred thousand distinct CDR3 sequences, about 26% seen once, with approximately 0.8% in the top ten. Material for sequencing was naive CD8+ T cells from blood, with Jurkat cell RNA spiked in. Subset: FACS-sorted CD8+CD4-CCR7+CD45RA+ naive T cells. The receptors shown here come from a human donor in good health. Some libraries in this study had Jurkat cell RNA spiked in.

This clonotype appeared a few times. The genes are TRBV2 and TRBJ1-2; 11 nucleotides align to TRBD1. The CDR3 covers 16 residues. Germline V lookup: CDR1 SNHLY, CDR2 FYNNEI. Losses at the gene ends were 4 bases for V and 3 bases for J; bases not matched to a gene: 7. CDR3 amino acids: CASSGHRDRGDYGYTF. CDR3 coding DNA: TGTGCCAGCAGTGGCCACCGGGACAGGGGGGACTATGGCTACACCTTC.

For this clonotype: Given a much more abundant clone one base away, this may be a read error. The chain employs TRBV14 and TRBJ1-4; D is uncertain. This CDR3 region has 15 residues. The germline V gene encodes CDR1 SGHDN and CDR2 FVKESK. CDR3 bases: TGTGCCAGCAACCAAGATATCTCCGGTCGCCGTGGACTGTTTTTT. Protein product: CASNQDISGRRGLFF.

This clonotype was counted once. The junction does not match germline at one end; this may be a read error. This rearrangement joins TRBV6-6 to TRBJ2-3; the D gene is possibly TRBD1 (5 bases). Germline CDR1 is MNHNY and CDR2 is SVGAGI (reference sequence). This CDR3 comprises 16 residues. The DNA of the CDR3 is TGTGCCAGCGGCACTCTGGGGTTGTCCTTCACAGGTACGCAGTATTTT. The encoded protein is CASGTLGLSFTGTQYF.

The chain employs TRBV19 and TRBJ2-2; D unresolved. Trimming left V 8 bases short and J 6 bases short, with 13 bases between. The CDR3 totals 13 residues. CDR1 LNHDA and CDR2 SQIVND come from the germline V gene (reference sequence). The CDR3 is CASGPHFAGELFF. For the CDR3, the DNA is TGTGCCAGTGGGCCGCATTTTGCCGGGGAGCTGTTTTTT.

The sample holds a few counts of this clonotype. In DNA form, the CDR3 reads TGCGCCAGCAGTGATGTAGGGCCCCAGCATTTT. Residues: CASSDVGPQHF. V is TRBV10-2 and J is TRBJ1-5; D unclear. The CDR3 loop spans 11 amino acids. Germline-derived CDR1 and CDR2 are WSHSY and SAAADI. V gave up 3 bases and J gave up 9 bases, with 6 bases separating them.

In this sample, this clonotype turned up many times. The chain joins TRBV6-5 to TRBJ1-2; no reliable D call. V was cut by 0 bases and J by 6 bases, with 8 bases left in between. The CDR3 loop spans 13 amino acids. In germline, CDR1 is MNHEY, CDR2 SVGAGI. Here the CDR3 reads CASSYSRANGYTF. CDR3 in DNA: TGTGCCAGCAGTTACTCGCGAGCCAATGGCTACACCTTC.

This clonotype was detected ten times or more. This chain uses TRBV29-1 with TRBJ1-2, with D hard to call. This CDR3 has 12 amino acids. The V end lost 5 bases, the J end lost 6 bases, and 13 bases lay between the germline ends. CDR1 is SQVTM and CDR2 is ANQGSEA in the germline V gene. CDR3 nucleotides: TGCAGCGTTCCGGGCCGGGAGGATGGCTACACCTTC. Protein sequence: CSVPGREDGYTF.

This clonotype appeared a few times. One base away lies a much larger clone, so this may be a sequencing read error. The CDR3 nucleotides are TGCAGCGCTGCGGGCGGACGCGGGGAGCAGTACTTC. Its protein is CSAAGGRGEQYF. The chain is built from TRBV29-1 and TRBJ2-7, with a possible D match to TRBD2 (5 bases). Trimming pared 7 bases from V and 7 bases from J, leaving 17 bases between. The CDR3 totals 12 residues. Germline V lookup: CDR1 SQVTM, CDR2 ANQGSEA.

With regard to this clonotype: This may be a read error, as it is one base from a much larger clone. The chain joins TRBV4-3 to TRBJ2-1; 8 bases agree with TRBD2. CDR1 and CDR2 (germline): LGHNA, YSLEER. The CDR3 spans 15 residues. The CDR3 coding sequence is TGCGCCAGCAGCCAGAGCGGGAGCTCCTGCAATGAGCAGTTCTTC. This translates into CASSQSGSSCNEQFF.

Of note for this clonotype: A much larger clone differs from this one at a single base, so this may be a read error. The chain links TRBV7-2 to TRBJ2-7, with D tentatively TRBD1 (8 bases). Germline CDR1 SGHTA, CDR2 FQGNSA. The CDR3 has 15 amino acids. The CDR3: CASSLGQGRGYGQYF. Written as DNA, the CDR3 is TGTGCCAGCAGCTTAGGACAGGGGAGGGGGTACGGGCAGTACTTC.

This clonotype occurred many times. The V call is TRBV4-3, the J call TRBJ2-3; a weak D match, TRBD2 (6 bases). V was trimmed by 4 bases and J by 4 bases, leaving 18 bases between them. Germline values: CDR1 LGHNA, CDR2 YSLEER. This CDR3 region has 16 residues. CDR3 nucleotides: TGCGCCAGCAGCCCCCGGGACTCCCGAGGTCCAGATACGCAGTATTTT. As protein: CASSPRDSRGPDTQYF.

The chain recombines TRBV12-3 or TRBV12-4 with TRBJ2-1; 12 bases line up with TRBD1. Trimming cost V 5 bases and J 10 bases; bases outside gene matches: 9. The CDR3 extends over 15 amino acids. CDR3 amino acids: CASSTGTGGTEEQFF. CDR3 DNA: TGTGCCAGCAGTACCGGGACAGGGGGCACGGAAGAGCAGTTCTTC.

This clonotype was seen at least ten times. The rearrangement uses TRBV14 and TRBJ2-5; 7 bases map to TRBD1. The V segment lost 5 bases and the J segment 0 bases; nucleotides outside the gene matches: 9. CDR3 length: 16 amino acids. Germline loops: CDR1 SGHDN, CDR2 FVKESK. CDR3 residues: CASSIRDSYYQETQYF. The CDR3 DNA sequence: TGTGCCAGCAGCATCCGGGACAGTTACTACCAAGAGACCCAGTACTTC.

Comments on this clonotype: A much bigger clone sits one base away, suggesting this may be a read error. V and J are TRBV20-1 and TRBJ2-3, with no clear D. This CDR3 contains 15 residues. The V gene's germline CDR1 is DFQATT and CDR2 SNEGSKA (reference sequence). V was cut by 0 bases and J by 1 base, with 11 bases left in between. Here the CDR3 DNA reads TGCAGTGCTAGAGATTTTCCAGGCGGCACAGATACGCAGTATTTT. It specifies CSARDFPGGTDTQYF.

This clonotype was counted only a few times. This rearrangement joins TRBV30 to TRBJ1-5; D gene unclear. Looked up from germline, CDR1 is GTSNPN and CDR2 is SVGIG (reference sequence). Trimming shortened V by 0 bases and J by 1 base, and 10 bases separated the two germline ends. The CDR3 runs to 15 residues. DNA for the CDR3: TGTGCCTGGAGTGTAGGTGACTTAAGCAATCAGCCCCAGCATTTT. As protein: CAWSVGDLSNQPQHF. Full variable domain (remainder filled in from reference TRBV30 and TRBJ1-5): SQTIHQWPATLVQPVGSPLSLECTVEGTSNPNLYWYRQAAGRGLQLLFYSVGIGQISSEVPQNLSASRPQDRQFILSSKKLLLSDSGFYLCAWSVGDLSNQPQHFGDGTRLSIL.

This clonotype occurred a few times. This chain links TRBV7-6 with TRBJ2-3; TRBD2 matches 11 bases. There are 17 residues in the CDR3. V was clipped by 1 base and J by 5 bases; unmatched bases: 8. Germline V gene data show CDR1 as SGHVS and CDR2 as FNYEAQ. CDR3 in DNA: TGTGCCAGCAGCTTAGATGTTAGCGGGGGGGCGGAAGATACGCAGTATTTT. This encodes CASSLDVSGGAEDTQYF.

This clonotype was counted a few times. The chain employs TRBV27 and TRBJ2-1, with TRBD2 matching over 15 bases. The ends lost 3 bases at V and 5 bases at J; junction bases unmatched: 8. In germline, CDR1 is MNHEY, CDR2 SMNVEV (reference sequence). The CDR3 spans 18 residues. DNA for the CDR3: TGTGCCAGCAGTTTGACCGGGACTAGCGGGGGGCCAGACAATGAGCAGTTCTTC. Translation gives CASSLTGTSGGPDNEQFF.

The J gene is TRBJ2-1, the V gene TRBV9, with 9 bases fitting TRBD1. Germline V CDR1 and CDR2: SGDLS, YYNGEE. After removal of 0 bases from V and 10 bases from J, the junction contained 8 bases not matched to a gene. The CDR3 spans 15 residues. The CDR3: CASSVATGQGYEQFF. For the CDR3, the DNA is TGTGCCAGCAGCGTAGCGACGGGACAGGGATACGAGCAGTTCTTC.

The V and J genes are TRBV20-1 and TRBJ2-7; the D gene is possibly TRBD2 (6 bases). V lost 5 bases and J 1 base, leaving 15 bases between the germline ends. Germline CDR1 and CDR2: DFQATT and SNEGSKA (reference sequence). The CDR3 is 14 residues long. CDR3 region: CSAEGRFRSYEQYF. The CDR3 DNA follows: TGCAGTGCTGAAGGGAGGTTTAGGTCCTACGAGCAGTACTTC.

This chain uses TRBV30 with TRBJ2-7; unclear D gene. The CDR3 is 13 residues long. Germline values: CDR1 GTSNPN, CDR2 SVGIG (reference sequence). V gave up 6 bases and J gave up 0 bases, with 12 bases separating them. DNA for the CDR3: TGTGCCTGCGGCTGGTTGAGCTCCTACGAGCAGTACTTC. Protein: CACGWLSSYEQYF.

The rearrangement joins TRBV20-1 to TRBJ2-1, with 11 bases lining up with TRBD2. The CDR3 contains 15 residues. Germline CDR1 reads DFQATT; CDR2 reads SNEGSKA (reference sequence). Trimming removed 4 bases from V and 4 bases from J; junction bases left unmatched: 6. CDR3 in DNA: TGCAGTGCTACAGCCGGGACTAGCGGATACAATGAGCAGTTCTTC. Its protein is CSATAGTSGYNEQFF.

With regard to this clonotype: A read error may be the cause here, since a much bigger clone is one base away. This chain links TRBV4-3 with TRBJ1-1; no clear D gene. The CDR3 has 18 residues. Germline V CDR1 and CDR2: LGHNA, YSLEER. The CDR3, as DNA: TGCGCCAGCAGCCAAGAACGCGGCCGTCCTTCCATGAACACTGCAGCTTTCTTT. As protein: CASSQERGRPSMNTAAFF.

The rearrangement links TRBV19 to TRBJ2-7; 9 positions match TRBD1. V lost 10 bases, J lost 3 bases, and 7 bases stayed unmatched. The CDR3 contains 13 residues. Germline CDR1 LNHDA, CDR2 SQIVND (reference sequence). This CDR3 is CATAGQGNYEQYF. The CDR3 nucleotides read TGTGCCACTGCAGGACAGGGGAACTACGAGCAGTACTTC.

This clonotype was counted once. This may stem from a read error, because a much larger clone lies one nucleotide away. The CDR3 region has the DNA TGCGCCAGCAGCCAATTTGAGACGTACCAAGAGAGCCAGTACTTC. This sequence encodes CASSQFETYQESQYF. The rearrangement links TRBV4-3 to TRBJ2-5, with D uncertain. CDR1 LGHNA and CDR2 YSLEER come from the germline V gene. This CDR3 contains 15 residues.

This clonotype was recorded a few times. The chain recombines TRBV20-1 with TRBJ2-7, with TRBD1 matching over 9 bases. CDR1 is DFQATT and CDR2 is SNEGSKA in the germline V gene (reference sequence). With V trimmed by 0 bases and J by 4 bases, 4 bases remained unmatched. The CDR3 is made up of 14 amino acids. The DNA of the CDR3 is TGCAGTGCTAGAGATACAGGGGGCATGTACGAGCAGTACTTC. This translates into CSARDTGGMYEQYF.

Concerning this clonotype: A much larger clone lies a single base off, so this may be a read error. The conserved final phenylalanine or tryptophan is absent from the CDR3, which likely points to a read error. The chain links TRBV5-6 to TRBJ1-5; D remains ambiguous. V was trimmed by 1 base and J by 4 bases, leaving 18 bases between them. The CDR3 spans 17 residues. Germline V CDR1 and CDR2: SGHDT, YYEEEE. CDR3 amino acids: CASSLLRGRLGNQPQHL. CDR3 sequence (DNA): TGTGCCAGCAGCTTGTTGCGGGGTAGACTAGGAAATCAGCCCCAGCATCTT.

This clonotype has more than one count but fewer than ten. V gene TRBV30 combines with J gene TRBJ2-7; tentatively, D is TRBD1 (5 bases). The CDR3 spans 15 residues. Trimming shortened V by 3 bases and J by 3 bases, and 18 bases separated the two germline ends. Germline CDR1 GTSNPN, CDR2 SVGIG (reference sequence). The CDR3, as DNA: TGTGCCTGGAGGGGGCTTGGCGCCCCGGGCTACGAGCAGTACTTC. Protein sequence: CAWRGLGAPGYEQYF.

This clonotype was seen a few times. The chain links TRBV4-3 to TRBJ1-6; D remains ambiguous. CDR3 length: 16 amino acids. Germline CDR1 is LGHNA and CDR2 is YSLEER. Deletions cut 0 bases from V and 0 bases from J, with 6 bases between. The CDR3 loop reads CASSQDASSYNSPLHF. In DNA, the CDR3 is TGCGCCAGCAGCCAAGATGCCAGCTCCTATAATTCACCCCTCCACTTT.

This clonotype was counted at least ten times. The rearrangement links TRBV5-1 to TRBJ2-7; 8 bases agree with TRBD1. This CDR3 comprises 16 residues. The germline CDR1 and CDR2 sequences are SGHRS and YFSETQ. V lost 1 base and J lost 1; bases outside the gene matches: 7. The CDR3 coding sequence is TGCGCCAGCAGCTTGAACTCACAGGGGGGATCCTACGAGCAGTACTTC. This codes for CASSLNSQGGSYEQYF.